The 9 T cell receptor beta chains presented below share a single source sample, sequenced in a study of cytotoxic CD8 clonotypes in ibrutinib-treated CLL. The repertoire was sequenced with immunoSEQ multiplex PCR; TCRdb's copy has only in-frame clones and lacks some. The sample records some 100,000 clones, about 50% being singletons. The source material was PBMCs, sampled after 24 months of ibrutinib treatment. These receptors were obtained from a human donor with chronic lymphocytic leukemia.

This clone was seen at least ten times. The chain carries TRBV25-1 and TRBJ2-7; D gene unclear. Trimming removed 10 bases at V and 0 bases at J, with 13 bases between. The CDR3 spans 13 residues. The germline CDR1 and CDR2 sequences are MGHDK and SYGVNS. CDR3 DNA: TGTGCCACCCGAGACTCAAGCTCCTACGAGCAGTACTTC. Its protein is CATRDSSSYEQYF.

The genes are TRBV5-6 and TRBJ2-4; no reliable D call. Germline V gene sequence: CDR1 SGHDT, CDR2 YYEEEE. The CDR3 length is 12 residues. Trimming left V 7 bases short and J 6 bases short, with 11 bases between. CDR3 protein: CASGTALNIQYF. CDR3 nucleotide sequence: TGTGCCAGCGGAACAGCCCTAAACATTCAGTACTTC.

This clone appeared once. The V gene is TRBV6-5, the J gene TRBJ1-5, with 9 nucleotides matching TRBD1. The CDR3 sequence is 14 residues long. The V gene end was trimmed by 6 bases and the J gene end by 4 bases; junction bases not matched to a gene: 4. Germline values: CDR1 MNHEY, CDR2 SVGAGI. DNA of the CDR3: TGTGCCAGCAGCCAGGGACAGGGTAATCAGCCCCAGCATTTT. This translates into CASSQGQGNQPQHF.

This clone came up a few times. This chain connects TRBV6-1 to TRBJ1-1, with D tentatively TRBD1 (5 bases). This CDR3 has 14 residues. Trimming pared 2 bases from V and 6 bases from J, leaving 13 bases between. Germline CDR1 reads MNHNS; CDR2 reads SASEGT. CDR3 DNA sequence: TGTGCCAGCAGTGAAAGCCAGAGGGGACCTGAAGCTTTCTTT. It encodes CASSESQRGPEAFF.

The chain uses TRBV29-1 and TRBJ1-1, with unresolved D. The CDR3 has 10 residues. Trimming stripped 4 bases from V and 8 bases from J, with 8 bases between. Germline V gene lookup returns CDR1 SQVTM and CDR2 ANQGSEA. CDR3 in amino acids: CSVGEGEAFF. The CDR3 region has the DNA TGCAGCGTTGGGGAGGGAGAAGCTTTCTTT.

This clone appeared a few times. CDR3 bases: TGTGCCAGCAGTGCGCCATCAGGGGGCGGAGATACGCAGTATTTT. Its protein is CASSAPSGGGDTQYF. The gene calls are TRBV6-1 and TRBJ2-3, with 8 positions matching TRBD1. Per the germline V gene, CDR1 is MNHNS and CDR2 is SASEGT. Trimming removed 4 bases from V and 5 bases from J; junction bases left unmatched: 8. The CDR3 loop spans 15 amino acids.

The V call is TRBV29-1, the J call TRBJ2-2, with D perhaps matching TRBD1 or TRBD2 (5 bases each). The V end lost 7 bases, the J end lost 2 bases, and 11 bases lay between the germline ends. Germline V gene lookup returns CDR1 SQVTM and CDR2 ANQGSEA. This CDR3 spans 13 amino acids. CDR3 in amino acids: CSARRGNTGELFF. CDR3 in DNA: TGCAGCGCCCGCCGGGGCAACACCGGGGAGCTGTTTTTT.

The rearrangement links TRBV29-1 to TRBJ2-5, with a tentative D call TRBD1 (6 bases). Germline V gene data show CDR1 as SQVTM and CDR2 as ANQGSEA. The V end lost 2 bases, the J end lost 2 bases, and 15 bases lay between the germline ends. The CDR3 spans 15 residues. Here the CDR3 reads CSVEWGRGGQETQYF. In DNA form, the CDR3 reads TGCAGCGTTGAATGGGGACGAGGGGGTCAAGAGACCCAGTACTTC.

The sample holds a few counts of this clone. V usage is TRBV6-5 and J usage is TRBJ2-7; D remains ambiguous. Germline CDR1 and CDR2: MNHEY and SVGAGI. Trimming pared 6 bases from V and 3 bases from J, leaving 12 bases between. The CDR3 has 13 residues. The CDR3 region is CASRPGPFYEQYF. CDR3 bases: TGTGCCAGCAGGCCCGGGCCCTTCTACGAGCAGTACTTC.